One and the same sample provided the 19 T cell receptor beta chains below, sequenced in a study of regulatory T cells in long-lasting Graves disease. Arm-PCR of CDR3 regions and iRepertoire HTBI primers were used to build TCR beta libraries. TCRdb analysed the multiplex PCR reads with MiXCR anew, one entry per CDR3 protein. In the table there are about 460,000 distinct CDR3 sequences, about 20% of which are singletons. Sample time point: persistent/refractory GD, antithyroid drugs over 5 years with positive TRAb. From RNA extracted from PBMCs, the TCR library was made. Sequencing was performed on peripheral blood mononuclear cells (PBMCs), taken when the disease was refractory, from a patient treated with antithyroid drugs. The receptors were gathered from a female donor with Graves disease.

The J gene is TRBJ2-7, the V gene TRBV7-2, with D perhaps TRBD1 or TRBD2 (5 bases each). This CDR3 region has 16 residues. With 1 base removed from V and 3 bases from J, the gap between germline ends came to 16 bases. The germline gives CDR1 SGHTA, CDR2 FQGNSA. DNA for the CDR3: TGTGCCAGCAGCTTAGATGGTGTGGGGGTCAGCTACGAGCAGTACTTC. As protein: CASSLDGVGVSYEQYF.

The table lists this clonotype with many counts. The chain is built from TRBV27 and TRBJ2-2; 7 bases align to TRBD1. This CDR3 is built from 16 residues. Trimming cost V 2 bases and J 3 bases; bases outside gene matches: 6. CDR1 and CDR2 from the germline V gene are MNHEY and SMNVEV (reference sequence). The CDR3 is CASSLGWTGDTGELFF. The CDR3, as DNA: TGTGCCAGCAGTTTAGGGTGGACAGGAGACACCGGGGAGCTGTTTTTT.

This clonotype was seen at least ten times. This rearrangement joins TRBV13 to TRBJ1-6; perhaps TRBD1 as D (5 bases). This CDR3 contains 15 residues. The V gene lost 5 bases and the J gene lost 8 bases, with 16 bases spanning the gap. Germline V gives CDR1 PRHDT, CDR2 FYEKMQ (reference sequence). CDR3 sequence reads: CASSNRTPRDSPLHF. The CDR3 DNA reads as TGTGCCAGCAGCAACAGGACCCCACGCGATTCACCCCTCCACTTT.

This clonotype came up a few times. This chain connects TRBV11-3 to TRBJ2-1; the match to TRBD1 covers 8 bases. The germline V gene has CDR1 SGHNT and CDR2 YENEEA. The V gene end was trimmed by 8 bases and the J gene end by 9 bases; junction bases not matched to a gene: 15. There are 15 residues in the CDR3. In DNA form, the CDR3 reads TGTGCCAGCTTACGCTCTGGGCAGGGGGCGACTGAGCAGTTCTTC. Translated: CASLRSGQGATEQFF. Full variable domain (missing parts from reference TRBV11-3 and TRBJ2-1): EAGVVQSPRYKIIEKKQPVAFWCNPISGHNTLYWYLQNLGQGPELLIRYENEEAVDDSQLPKDRFSAERLKGVDSTLKIQPAELGDSAVYLCASLRSGQGATEQFFGPGTRLTVL.

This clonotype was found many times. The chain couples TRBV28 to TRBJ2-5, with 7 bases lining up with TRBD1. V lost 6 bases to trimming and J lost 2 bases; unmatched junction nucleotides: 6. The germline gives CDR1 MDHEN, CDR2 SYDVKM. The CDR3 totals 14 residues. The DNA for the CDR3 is TGTGCCAGCAGGACAGGGTCGACTCAAGAGACCCAGTACTTC. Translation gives CASRTGSTQETQYF.

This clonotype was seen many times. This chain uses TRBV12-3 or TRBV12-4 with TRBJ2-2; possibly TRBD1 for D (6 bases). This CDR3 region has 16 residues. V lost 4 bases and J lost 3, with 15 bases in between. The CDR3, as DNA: TGTGCCAGCAGTTGGGGGCAAAGGGGTGACACCGGGGAGCTGTTTTTT. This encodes CASSWGQRGDTGELFF.

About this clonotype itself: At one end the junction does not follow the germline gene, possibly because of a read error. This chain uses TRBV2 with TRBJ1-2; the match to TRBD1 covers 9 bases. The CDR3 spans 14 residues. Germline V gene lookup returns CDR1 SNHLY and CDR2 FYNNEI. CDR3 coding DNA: TGTGCCAGCAGCGAAGGCCTGGGACAGGGCGGCTACACCTTC. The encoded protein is CASSEGLGQGGYTF. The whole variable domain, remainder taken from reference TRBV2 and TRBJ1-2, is EPEVTQTPSHQVTQMGQEVILRCVPISNHLYFYWYRQILGQKVEFLVSFYNNEISEKSEIFDDQFSVERPDGSNFTLKIRSTKLEDSAMYFCASSEGLGQGGYTFGSGTRLTVV.

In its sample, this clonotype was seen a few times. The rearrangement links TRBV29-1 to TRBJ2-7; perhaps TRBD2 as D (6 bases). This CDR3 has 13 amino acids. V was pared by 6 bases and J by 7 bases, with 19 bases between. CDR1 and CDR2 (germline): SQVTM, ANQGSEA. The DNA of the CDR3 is TGCAGCGTACAGCGGGCCCCCCTCCCGGAGCAGTACTTC. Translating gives CSVQRAPLPEQYF.

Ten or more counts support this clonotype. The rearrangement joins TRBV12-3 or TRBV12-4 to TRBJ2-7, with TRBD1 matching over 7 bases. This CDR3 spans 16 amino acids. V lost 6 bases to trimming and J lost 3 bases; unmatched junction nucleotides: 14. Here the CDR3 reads CASSQDKTGSYYEQYF. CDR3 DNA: TGTGCCAGCAGCCAAGACAAGACAGGGAGCTACTACGAGCAGTACTTC.

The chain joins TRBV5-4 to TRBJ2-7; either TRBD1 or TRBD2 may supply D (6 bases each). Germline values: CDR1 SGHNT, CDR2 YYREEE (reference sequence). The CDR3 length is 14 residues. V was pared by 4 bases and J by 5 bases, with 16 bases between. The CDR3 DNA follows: TGTGCCAGCAGCCCCGAGTTGCGGGACAACGAGCAGTACTTC. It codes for CASSPELRDNEQYF.

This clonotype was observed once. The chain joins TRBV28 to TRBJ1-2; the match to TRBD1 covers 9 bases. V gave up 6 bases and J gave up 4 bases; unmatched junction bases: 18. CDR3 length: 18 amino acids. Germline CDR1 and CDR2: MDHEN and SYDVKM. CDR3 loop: CASRVWTGAARGGYGYTF. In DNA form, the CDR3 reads TGTGCCAGCAGGGTTTGGACAGGGGCCGCGAGGGGAGGCTATGGCTACACCTTC.

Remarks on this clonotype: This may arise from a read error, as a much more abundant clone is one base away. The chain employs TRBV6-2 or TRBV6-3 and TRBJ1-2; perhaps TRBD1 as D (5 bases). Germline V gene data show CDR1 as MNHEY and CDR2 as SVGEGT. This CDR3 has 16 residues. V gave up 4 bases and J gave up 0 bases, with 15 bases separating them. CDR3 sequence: CASSSHWGVPNYGYTF. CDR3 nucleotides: TGTGCCAGCAGTTCGCATTGGGGGGTCCCTAACTATGGCTACACCTTC.

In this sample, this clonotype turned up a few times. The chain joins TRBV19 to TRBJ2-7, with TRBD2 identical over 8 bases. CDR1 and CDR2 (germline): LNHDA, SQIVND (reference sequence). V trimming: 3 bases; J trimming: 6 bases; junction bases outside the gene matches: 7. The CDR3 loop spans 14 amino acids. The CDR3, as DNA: TGTGCCAGTAGTATGTTACGGGAGGGAGGCGAGCAGTACTTC. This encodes CASSMLREGGEQYF. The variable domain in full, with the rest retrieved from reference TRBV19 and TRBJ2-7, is DGGITQSPKYLFRKEGQNVTLSCEQNLNHDAMYWYRQDPGQGLRLIYYSQIVNDFQKGDIAEGYSVSREKKESFPLTVTSAQKNPTAFYLCASSMLREGGEQYFGPGTRLTVT.

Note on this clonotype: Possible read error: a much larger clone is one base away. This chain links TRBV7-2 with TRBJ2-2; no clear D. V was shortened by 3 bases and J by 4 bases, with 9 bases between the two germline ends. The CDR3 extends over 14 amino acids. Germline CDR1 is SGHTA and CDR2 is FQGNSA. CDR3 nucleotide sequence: TGTGCCAGCAGCTTCCACACGTCCACCGGGGAGCTGTTTTTT. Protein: CASSFHTSTGELFF.

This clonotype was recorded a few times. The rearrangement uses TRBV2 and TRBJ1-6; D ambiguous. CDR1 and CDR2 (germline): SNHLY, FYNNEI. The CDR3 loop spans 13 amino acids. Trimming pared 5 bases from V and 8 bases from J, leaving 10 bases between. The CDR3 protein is CASSLTEDSPLHF. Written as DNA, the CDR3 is TGTGCCAGCAGTCTGACTGAGGATTCACCCCTCCACTTT.

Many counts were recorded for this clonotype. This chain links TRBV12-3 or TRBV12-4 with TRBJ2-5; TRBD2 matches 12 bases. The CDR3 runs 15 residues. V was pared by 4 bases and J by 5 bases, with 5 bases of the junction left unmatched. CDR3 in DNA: TGTGCCAGCAGTTGGTCTAGCGGGAGGGGGGAGACCCAGTACTTC. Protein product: CASSWSSGRGETQYF.

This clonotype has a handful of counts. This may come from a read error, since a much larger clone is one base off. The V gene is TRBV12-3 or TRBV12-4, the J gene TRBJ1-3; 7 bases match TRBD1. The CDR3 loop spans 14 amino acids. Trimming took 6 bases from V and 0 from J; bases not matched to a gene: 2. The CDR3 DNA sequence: TGTGCCAGCAGCGGGGACAGCTCTGGAAACACCATATATTTT. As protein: CASSGDSSGNTIYF.

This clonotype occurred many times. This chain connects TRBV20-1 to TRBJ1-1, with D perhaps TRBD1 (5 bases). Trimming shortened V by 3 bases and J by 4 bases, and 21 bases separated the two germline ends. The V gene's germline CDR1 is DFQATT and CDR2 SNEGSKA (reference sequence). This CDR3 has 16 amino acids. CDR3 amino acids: CSASDGLEGKGTEAFF. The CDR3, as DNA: TGCAGTGCTAGCGACGGCCTTGAGGGGAAGGGCACTGAAGCTTTCTTT.

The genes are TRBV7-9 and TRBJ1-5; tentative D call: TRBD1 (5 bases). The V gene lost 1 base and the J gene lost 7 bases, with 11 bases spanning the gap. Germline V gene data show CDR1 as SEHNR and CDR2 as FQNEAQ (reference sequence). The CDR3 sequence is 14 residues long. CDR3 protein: CASSLDRYDQPQHF. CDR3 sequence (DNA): TGTGCCAGCAGCTTAGACAGGTACGACCAGCCCCAGCATTTT.